The clone carrying this TCR beta chain was observed a handful of times. Its target is not known. This sample is drawn from a study of naive and memory T cell subsets. Study-level findings and limits: Possibly reflecting memory cells re-expressing CD45RA, a few larger clonotypes occurred in naive repertoires, especially CD8. Diversity fell and Gini index rose from naive through CM, EM, EMRA.

Germline trimming cut 4 bases from V and 4 bases from J; bases unmatched to any gene: 6. The CDR3 consists of 15 residues. Per germline, CDR1 LGHDT and CDR2 YNNKEL (reference sequence). Two oligonucleotides, mixed equimolar, formed the beta constant-region primer covering TRBC1 and TRBC2. The ligated cDNA underwent four PCR rounds using SP2 and nested alpha and beta constant-region primers. The cDNA 3' end received a ligated single-stranded oligonucleotide carrying the SP2 primer and a 12-nucleotide UMI. TCRdb ran MiXCR on the UMI-ligation and nested PCR reads and lists one entry per CDR3 protein. The sample shows around 160,000 distinct CDR3 sequences, 22% of them seen only once.

The sample consisted of naive CD4+ T cells from blood. The sequence was obtained from a human donor in good health. This rearrangement joins TRBV3-1 to TRBJ2-2, with 7 positions matching TRBD1. The CDR3: CASSLRGQTTGELFF. The CDR3 region has the DNA TGTGCCAGCAGCCTTCGGGGACAGACCACCGGGGAGCTGTTTTTT.